These 19 T cell receptor beta chains came from one sample sequenced in a study of T cells in Graves' hyperthyroidism and ophthalmopathy. Amplified regions were TCR beta CDR3 sequences from RNA transcripts. The TCR CDR3 was amplified in a first-round RT-PCR using the HTBI primer set. TCRdb itself ran the multiplex PCR reads through MiXCR, one entry per CDR3 protein. This table has a few hundred thousand distinct CDR3 sequences, roughly 15% appearing once. The sequencing input was blood. The source of these receptors is a woman in her forties with Graves' hyperthyroidism.

The V and J genes are TRBV10-2 and TRBJ2-7; D not certain. V shed 2 bases and J shed 9 bases, with 14 bases lying between them. Germline V gives CDR1 WSHSY, CDR2 SAAADI. This CDR3 has 13 residues. The CDR3: CASSESTVARQYF. The CDR3 DNA reads TGCGCCAGCAGTGAGAGTACGGTAGCCCGGCAGTACTTC.

The chain employs TRBV5-1 and TRBJ2-3; 7 nucleotides match TRBD2. The trim removed 3 bases at V and 2 bases at J, leaving 6 bases unmatched. The germline CDR1 and CDR2 sequences are SGHRS and YFSETQ. The CDR3 spans 15 residues. The CDR3 DNA is TGCGCCAGCAGCTCGGGAGGCCCTATCACAGATACGCAGTATTTT. The encoded protein is CASSSGGPITDTQYF.

About this clonotype itself: A read error may be the cause here, since a much bigger clone is one base away. The CDR3: CAISWDRGLAGELFF. The DNA of the CDR3 is TGTGCCATCAGTTGGGACAGGGGGCTAGCCGGGGAGCTGTTTTTT. The genes are TRBV10-3 and TRBJ2-2, with TRBD1 identical over 12 bases. The CDR3 loop spans 15 amino acids. V lost 5 bases to trimming and J lost 6 bases; unmatched junction nucleotides: 4. Germline V gene lookup returns CDR1 ENHRY and CDR2 SYGVKD.

This clonotype was counted at least ten times. The chain combines TRBV3-1 with TRBJ2-1, with TRBD2 matching 8 bases. The germline V gene encodes CDR1 LGHDT and CDR2 YNNKEL (reference sequence). Trimming took 2 bases from V and 2 from J; bases not matched to a gene: 14. The CDR3 contains 19 residues. CDR3 residues: CASSQWLAGADPTYNEQFF. The CDR3 bases are TGTGCCAGCAGCCAATGGCTAGCGGGTGCTGACCCCACCTACAATGAGCAGTTCTTC.

This clonotype was recorded at least ten times. The rearrangement joins TRBV28 to TRBJ2-7; TRBD1 aligns across 9 bases. Per the germline V gene, CDR1 is MDHEN and CDR2 is SYDVKM. J gave up 4 bases and V 7 bases, and 5 bases lay outside the gene matches. This CDR3 has 13 amino acids. CDR3: CASTLGQGYEQYF. CDR3 sequence (DNA): TGTGCCAGCACCTTAGGACAGGGGTACGAGCAGTACTTC. The full variable domain, with the rest looked up from reference TRBV28 and TRBJ2-7, is DVKVTQSSRYLVKRTGEKVFLECVQDMDHENMFWYRQDPGLGLRLIYFSYDVKMKEKGDIPEGYSVSREKKERFSLILESASTNQTSMYLCASTLGQGYEQYFGPGTRLTVT.

This clonotype was detected a few times. A single base separates this from a much larger clone, so it may be a read error. The conserved phenylalanine or tryptophan is not found at the CDR3 terminus, so this likely reflects a read error. The chain couples TRBV28 to TRBJ1-1, with TRBD1 identical over 8 bases. This CDR3 comprises 15 residues. Germline loops: CDR1 MDHEN, CDR2 SYDVKM. V shed 5 bases, J shed 0 bases, and the junction held 5 bases outside the gene matches. The CDR3 here is CASSARQGMNTEAFS. The CDR3 DNA reads TGTGCCAGCAGTGCCCGACAGGGGATGAACACTGAAGCTTTCTCT.

The chain links TRBV5-5 to TRBJ2-7; D may be TRBD2 (6 bases). The CDR3 is made up of 16 amino acids. Germline CDR1 SGHKS, CDR2 YYEKEE (reference sequence). Trimming cost V 0 bases and J 7 bases, with 20 bases left between them. The CDR3 spells CASSLGLAGGPLEQYF. Written as DNA, the CDR3 is TGTGCCAGCAGCTTGGGCCTAGCCGGGGGTCCTCTGGAGCAGTACTTC.

This clonotype occurred a few times. The chain has TRBV11-2 and TRBJ1-4, with D perhaps matching TRBD1 (5 bases). Germline CDR1 reads SGHAT; CDR2 reads FQNNGV. This CDR3 has 15 amino acids. The V end lost 5 bases, the J end lost 0 bases, and 10 bases lay between the germline ends. The CDR3 DNA reads as TGTGCCAGCAGCCCAGGGACTTCAACTAATGAAAAACTGTTTTTT. Amino acid sequence: CASSPGTSTNEKLFF.

This clonotype was recorded many times. The chain joins TRBV20-1 to TRBJ2-7; D call uncertain. This CDR3 is 14 amino acids long. The ends were cut back, 1 base at V and 0 bases at J, with 10 bases in the middle. Germline V gene lookup returns CDR1 DFQATT and CDR2 SNEGSKA (reference sequence). The CDR3 reads CSARAASGSYEQYF. The CDR3 DNA is TGCAGTGCTAGAGCAGCGTCCGGCTCCTACGAGCAGTACTTC.

This chain joins TRBV19 and TRBJ1-6; D remains unclear. Germline values: CDR1 LNHDA, CDR2 SQIVND (reference sequence). V was pared by 5 bases and J by 14 bases, with 13 bases between. The CDR3 length is 12 residues. The CDR3 protein is CASSGGLGALHF. In DNA form, the CDR3 reads TGTGCCAGTAGTGGAGGGCTTGGGGCCCTCCACTTT.

Ten or more counts support this clonotype. CDR3 nucleotides: TGTGCCAGCAGTGGGACTTACTACGAGCAGTACTTC. It yields the protein CASSGTYYEQYF. The V and J genes are TRBV2 and TRBJ2-7, with D tentatively TRBD2 (5 bases). In germline, CDR1 is SNHLY, CDR2 FYNNEI. There are 12 residues in the CDR3. The V end was cut by 4 bases, the J end by 3 bases, with 7 bases between.

This clonotype was recorded many times. The rearrangement links TRBV20-1 to TRBJ2-7, with TRBD1 matching 10 bases. Unmatched junction bases numbered 4, after V lost 5 bases and J lost 6 bases. The CDR3 consists of 12 residues. Germline V lookup: CDR1 DFQATT, CDR2 SNEGSKA (reference sequence). DNA of the CDR3: TGCAGTGCTCCGGGACAGGGGTTCGAGCAGTACTTC. Its translation is CSAPGQGFEQYF.

The rearrangement joins TRBV10-3 to TRBJ1-1, with a weak D call TRBD1 (5 bases). The CDR3 extends over 13 amino acids. CDR1 is ENHRY, CDR2 SYGVKD, per germline. V lost 3 bases and J 5 bases, leaving 10 bases between the germline ends. This CDR3 reads CAISEIGGTEAFF. The CDR3 nucleotides read TGTGCCATCAGTGAAATTGGGGGGACTGAAGCTTTCTTT.

The chain uses TRBV4-1 and TRBJ2-7; possibly TRBD2 for D (6 bases). Trimming removed 1 base at V and 3 bases at J, with 13 bases between. Germline-derived CDR1 and CDR2 are MGHRA and YSYEKL. The CDR3 sequence is 15 residues long. The CDR3 nucleotides read TGCGCCAGCAGCCAAGCTACGGGAGCCCACTACGAGCAGTACTTC. Protein: CASSQATGAHYEQYF.

This clonotype was counted between two and nine times. This chain joins TRBV20-1 and TRBJ2-3, with 12 bases that match TRBD2. The CDR3 covers 15 residues. Germline values: CDR1 DFQATT, CDR2 SNEGSKA (reference sequence). The V and J ends lost 1 base and 1 base, in that order; junction bases with no gene match: 0. Written as DNA, the CDR3 is TGCAGTGCTAGAGGGACTAGCGGGGGCACAGATACGCAGTATTTT. This gives the protein CSARGTSGGTDTQYF.

This clonotype was counted ten times or more. The V gene is TRBV27, the J gene TRBJ2-7; 12 positions agree with TRBD2. Per the germline V gene, CDR1 is MNHEY and CDR2 is SMNVEV (reference sequence). The CDR3 extends over 14 amino acids. Trimming cost V 6 bases and J 7 bases; bases outside gene matches: 7. CDR3 sequence (DNA): TGTGCCAGCAGCGCCGGGACTAGCGGGTTTGAGCAGTACTTC. Translation gives CASSAGTSGFEQYF.

This clonotype turned up a few times. The genes are TRBV28 and TRBJ1-2, with D perhaps matching TRBD1 (5 bases). With 5 bases removed from V and 4 bases from J, the gap between germline ends came to 17 bases. CDR3 length: 15 residues. Germline values: CDR1 MDHEN, CDR2 SYDVKM. CDR3 in amino acids: CASSLPSRGSYGYTF. The CDR3 nucleotides read TGTGCCAGCAGTCTCCCGAGTCGGGGGAGCTATGGCTACACCTTC.

Only a few counts were recorded for this clonotype. V and J are TRBV9 and TRBJ1-4; D perhaps matches TRBD1 (6 bases). CDR1 and CDR2 from the germline V gene are SGDLS and YYNGEE. CDR3 length equals 14 residues. Trimming took off 5 bases at V and 8 bases at J, with 16 bases between the two ends. This CDR3 is CASRLGGGREKLFF. For the CDR3, the DNA is TGTGCCAGCAGGTTAGGGGGAGGAAGGGAAAAACTGTTTTTT.

This clonotype was observed at least ten times. This rearrangement joins TRBV5-1 to TRBJ2-7, with 8 bases fitting TRBD1. In germline, CDR1 is SGHRS, CDR2 YFSETQ. There are 15 residues in the CDR3. Unmatched junction bases numbered 7, after V lost 0 bases and J lost 5 bases. CDR3 DNA sequence: TGCGCCAGCAGCTTGGCCCAGGGGGCAAGAGACGAGCAGTACTTC. Translation: CASSLAQGARDEQYF.